These 16 T cell receptor beta chains originate from one sample sequenced in a study of response to subunit inactivated influenza vaccine. TCRdb passed the RT-PCR reads through MiXCR, listing each CDR3 protein once. The sample yields 750,000 to 850,000 distinct CDR3 sequences, less than 20% seen once. This material consisted of PBMCs from blood, taken 5 days after vaccination. The receptors here all came from a man aged 50-60 years who received an inactivated influenza vaccine.

This clonotype was seen ten or more times. The chain is built from TRBV7-2 and TRBJ2-2, with 12 bases lining up with TRBD2. Germline values: CDR1 SGHTA, CDR2 FQGNSA. The CDR3 is made up of 17 amino acids. After removal of 2 bases from V and 0 bases from J, the junction contained 1 base not matched to a gene. CDR3 sequence (DNA): TGTGCCAGCAGCTTACTAGCGGGGGGGCCGAACACCGGGGAGCTGTTTTTT. Amino acid sequence: CASSLLAGGPNTGELFF. Looking up the rest from reference TRBV7-2 and TRBJ2-2 gives the full variable domain: GAGVSQSPSNKVTEKGKDVELRCDPISGHTALYWYRQSLGQGLEFLIYFQGNSAPDKSGLPSDRFSAERTGGSVSTLTIQRTQQEDSAVYLCASSLLAGGPNTGELFFGEGSRLTVL.

A few counts support this clonotype. This chain uses TRBV25-1 with TRBJ2-2, with 8 bases identical to TRBD1. Trimming at V came to 6 bases and at J to 4 bases, leaving 7 bases not matched to a gene. Germline assignment: CDR1 MGHDK and CDR2 SYGVNS. The CDR3 has 15 amino acids. This CDR3 is CASRPRTGPTGELFF. For the CDR3, the DNA is TGTGCCAGCAGGCCGCGGACAGGGCCCACCGGGGAGCTGTTTTTT.

This sequence joins TRBV12-3 or TRBV12-4 and TRBJ2-7; tentative D call: TRBD1 (6 bases). There are 13 residues in the CDR3. V shed 6 bases and J shed 6 bases, with 15 bases lying between them. CDR3 in amino acids: CASRGAFGSEQYF. As DNA, the CDR3 is TGTGCCAGCAGGGGGGCCTTCGGCTCCGAGCAGTACTTC.

V usage is TRBV20-1 and J usage is TRBJ1-2; 7 bases match TRBD1. Germline V lookup: CDR1 DFQATT, CDR2 SNEGSKA (reference sequence). The CDR3 totals 12 residues. V gave up 6 bases and J gave up 4 bases; unmatched junction bases: 5. The chain's CDR3 is CSAKTGSYGYTF. CDR3 nucleotide sequence: TGCAGTGCCAAGACAGGGAGCTATGGCTACACCTTC.

This clonotype has ten or more counts. This chain joins TRBV24-1 and TRBJ2-7; maybe TRBD2 (6 bases). Germline CDR1 and CDR2: KGHDR and SFDVKD. The CDR3 has 13 amino acids. V shed 9 bases and J shed 1 base, with 12 bases lying between them. CDR3 protein: CATGRDGSYEQYF. The CDR3 region has the DNA TGTGCCACCGGGCGGGACGGGTCCTACGAGCAGTACTTC.

This chain's CDR3 is CASRDIQGSAETQYF. CDR3 sequence (DNA): TGCGCCAGCAGGGATATACAGGGGAGTGCGGAGACCCAGTACTTC. The chain recombines TRBV10-2 with TRBJ2-5; 7 bases agree with TRBD1. The CDR3 contains 15 residues. The V gene end was trimmed by 6 bases and the J gene end by 5 bases; junction bases not matched to a gene: 12. Germline loops: CDR1 WSHSY, CDR2 SAAADI.

The chain combines TRBV13 with TRBJ2-3, with 7 bases aligning to TRBD1. In germline, CDR1 is PRHDT, CDR2 FYEKMQ (reference sequence). The CDR3 has 16 residues. The V gene end was trimmed by 3 bases and the J gene end by 2 bases; junction bases not matched to a gene: 8. The DNA for the CDR3 is TGTGCCAGCAGCTTCAACAGGGGAATTTTCACAGATACGCAGTATTTT. Its translation: CASSFNRGIFTDTQYF.

This clonotype turned up a few times. V gene TRBV3-1 combines with J gene TRBJ2-7; weak D call: TRBD2 (5 bases). This CDR3 spans 16 amino acids. CDR1 and CDR2 (germline): LGHDT, YNNKEL (reference sequence). V was cut by 1 base and J by 0 bases, with 13 bases left in between. The chain's CDR3 is CASSQGNGISSYEQYF. The CDR3 nucleotides read TGTGCCAGCAGCCAAGGGAACGGGATAAGCTCCTACGAGCAGTACTTC.

The chain uses TRBV6-5 and TRBJ2-6; D might be TRBD1 (5 bases). The CDR3 has 15 residues. V lost 2 bases to trimming and J lost 1 base, with 6 bases between them. Germline assignment: CDR1 MNHEY and CDR2 SVGAGI. CDR3 sequence (DNA): TGTGCCAGCAGTTACCCAGGGTCTGGGGCCAACGTCCTGACTTTC. Its translation: CASSYPGSGANVLTF.

The rearrangement links TRBV12-3 or TRBV12-4 to TRBJ1-5; TRBD1 might be the D (5 bases). V lost 5 bases, J lost 11 bases, and 22 bases lay in between. This CDR3 has 15 amino acids. The CDR3 DNA is TGTGCCAGCAGTCCACAGACACCGGGGGAAGGAGCCCAGCATTTT. Its protein is CASSPQTPGEGAQHF.

This clonotype was seen ten or more times. This chain links TRBV4-1 with TRBJ2-7; D remains ambiguous. V gave up 4 bases and J gave up 3 bases, with 10 bases separating them. The germline gives CDR1 MGHRA, CDR2 YSYEKL. This CDR3 has 13 residues. CDR3 loop: CASSPYDGYEQYF. The CDR3 DNA reads TGCGCCAGCAGCCCGTACGACGGCTACGAGCAGTACTTC.

The chain joins TRBV27 to TRBJ2-3; TRBD2 matches at 10 bases. The CDR3 extends over 17 amino acids. Germline CDR1 and CDR2: MNHEY and SMNVEV (reference sequence). V dropped 4 bases and J dropped 0; count of bases not matched to a gene: 7. DNA of the CDR3: TGTGCCAGCAGTTCGCTCCCAGCGGGGGGGAGCACAGATACGCAGTATTTT. Encoded protein: CASSSLPAGGSTDTQYF.

This clonotype was seen more than once but under ten times. The chain recombines TRBV9 with TRBJ2-5, with D perhaps matching TRBD2 (5 bases). This CDR3 has 13 amino acids. Between the trimmed V and J ends, which lost 3 bases and 13 bases, there was a span of 19 bases. CDR1 is SGDLS, CDR2 YYNGEE, per germline. The CDR3 DNA sequence: TGTGCCAGCAGCGCCCGCTCCGAGGGCCTCCCGTACTTC. Translation: CASSARSEGLPYF.

The chain links TRBV5-6 to TRBJ2-3, with D unresolved. V shed 1 base and J shed 6 bases, with 3 bases lying between them. Germline-derived CDR1 and CDR2 are SGHDT and YYEEEE. This CDR3 spans 11 amino acids. CDR3 coding DNA: TGTGCCAGCAGCTTGATGGATACGCAGTATTTT. Encoded protein: CASSLMDTQYF.

Only a few counts were recorded for this clonotype. The chain is built from TRBV6-2 or TRBV6-3 and TRBJ2-5; D is possibly TRBD1 (6 bases). The V end was cut by 7 bases, the J end by 0 bases, with 15 bases between. The CDR3 totals 15 residues. The germline V gene encodes CDR1 MNHEY and CDR2 SVGEGT. Here the CDR3 DNA reads TGTGCCAGCAACCCCGGGACACGGTACCAAGAGACCCAGTACTTC. Translated: CASNPGTRYQETQYF.

The chain uses TRBV12-3 or TRBV12-4 and TRBJ1-5; the match to TRBD1 covers 7 bases. CDR3 length: 15 residues. The V segment lost 6 bases and the J segment 6 bases; nucleotides outside the gene matches: 11. The CDR3 spells CASRIQGPGSQPQHF. CDR3 coding DNA: TGTGCCAGCAGAATACAGGGGCCCGGTAGTCAGCCCCAGCATTTT.